These 27 T cell receptor beta chains were all obtained from the same sample, sequenced in a study of CD8 T cells in Susac syndrome. Reverse transcription used about 0.45 to 1 ug RNA and random hexamers. TCRdb called the immunoSEQ multiplex PCR reads again in MiXCR, with one record for every CDR3 protein. The sample shows around 170,000 distinct CDR3 sequences, 90% to 95% of them seen only once. Sequenced sample: CD4+ T cells from PBMCs. These receptors were obtained from a human donor in good health.

The chain has TRBV6-1 and TRBJ2-7; 7 bases match TRBD1. The V gene's germline CDR1 is MNHNS and CDR2 SASEGT. The ends lost 7 bases at V and 4 bases at J; junction bases unmatched: 4. The CDR3 sequence is 12 residues long. CDR3 sequence reads: CASISGGYEQYF. The CDR3 bases are TGTGCCAGCATCTCAGGGGGATACGAGCAGTACTTC.

The V gene is TRBV28, the J gene TRBJ2-1; D is unclear. V lost 8 bases and J lost 8, with 19 bases in between. Per germline, CDR1 MDHEN and CDR2 SYDVKM. The length of the CDR3 is 14 residues. CDR3 nucleotides: TGTGCCAGCTGGGATAGAGGATTTGGCGATGAGCAGTTCTTC. Its translation: CASWDRGFGDEQFF.

The chain recombines TRBV5-1 with TRBJ1-1; 9 bases match TRBD1. The CDR3 spans 14 residues. V was pared by 4 bases and J by 4 bases, with 5 bases of the junction left unmatched. CDR1 SGHRS and CDR2 YFSETQ come from the germline V gene. The CDR3, as DNA: TGCGCCAGCAGCCGGGGACAGGGAGGCACTGAAGCTTTCTTT. Its protein product is CASSRGQGGTEAFF.

The chain has TRBV5-1 and TRBJ1-1; D is uncertain. With 0 bases removed from V and 3 bases from J, the gap between germline ends came to 6 bases. This CDR3 is built from 13 residues. Germline CDR1 SGHRS, CDR2 YFSETQ. The DNA of the CDR3 is TGCGCCAGCAGCTTGGCGATCGACACTGAAGCTTTCTTT. Amino acid sequence: CASSLAIDTEAFF. Based on the CDR3 plus reference TRBV5-1 and TRBJ1-1, the full variable domain is KAGVTQTPRYLIKTRGQQVTLSCSPISGHRSVSWYQQTPGQGLQFLFEYFSETQRNKGNFPGRFSGRQFSNSRSEMNVSTLELGDSALYLCASSLAIDTEAFFGQGTRLTVV.

The chain recombines TRBV29-1 with TRBJ2-7; D is perhaps TRBD1 (5 bases). Germline lookup yields CDR1 SQVTM and CDR2 ANQGSEA. The CDR3 covers 13 residues. The ends were cut back, 4 bases at V and 2 bases at J, with 12 bases in the middle. CDR3 region: CSVGQSSAYEQYF. The CDR3, as DNA: TGCAGCGTTGGACAGTCTTCGGCCTACGAGCAGTACTTC.

The table lists this clonotype with a count of one. The genes are TRBV2 and TRBJ2-3, with unresolved D. This CDR3 spans 14 amino acids. Germline values: CDR1 SNHLY, CDR2 FYNNEI. V lost 2 bases, J lost 2 bases, and 8 bases lay in between. As DNA, the CDR3 is TGTGCCAGCAGTGAACGTCGGTACACAGATACGCAGTATTTT. Residues: CASSERRYTDTQYF. Full variable domain (remainder filled in from reference TRBV2 and TRBJ2-3): EPEVTQTPSHQVTQMGQEVILRCVPISNHLYFYWYRQILGQKVEFLVSFYNNEISEKSEIFDDQFSVERPDGSNFTLKIRSTKLEDSAMYFCASSERRYTDTQYFGPGTRLTVL.

This chain links TRBV6-5 with TRBJ2-5; 8 bases agree with TRBD1. The length of the CDR3 is 13 residues. Trimming took 4 bases from V and 6 from J; bases not matched to a gene: 4. CDR1 MNHEY and CDR2 SVGAGI come from the germline V gene. CDR3 sequence reads: CASSLDREQTQYF. The DNA of the CDR3 is TGTGCCAGCAGTTTGGACAGGGAACAGACCCAGTACTTC.

This chain uses TRBV10-1 with TRBJ2-7; no firm D call. Trimming removed 4 bases at V and 3 bases at J, with 10 bases between. The germline CDR1 and CDR2 sequences are WNHNN and SYGVQD (reference sequence). The CDR3 is made up of 13 amino acids. DNA for the CDR3: TGCGCCAGCAGTGGGAACTGGATCTACGAGCAGTACTTC. Its protein is CASSGNWIYEQYF.

V gene TRBV7-2 combines with J gene TRBJ2-5; D perhaps matches TRBD2 (5 bases). Germline V gives CDR1 SGHTA, CDR2 FQGNSA. The CDR3 sequence is 14 residues long. The V and J ends lost 5 bases and 1 base respectively, with 11 bases between them. This CDR3 reads CASSPASGQETQYF. The CDR3, as DNA: TGTGCCAGCAGCCCGGCAAGCGGCCAAGAGACCCAGTACTTC.

For the CDR3, the DNA is TGTGCCAGCAGCTTAGTATTATCGATGAACACTGAAGCTTTCTTT. Translating it yields CASSLVLSMNTEAFF. The chain employs TRBV7-2 and TRBJ1-1; D is ambiguous. Germline CDR1 is SGHTA and CDR2 is FQGNSA. The CDR3 has 15 amino acids. Trimming pared 1 base from V and 0 bases from J, leaving 9 bases between.

The chain combines TRBV5-1 with TRBJ2-6; tentatively, D is TRBD2 (5 bases). V was pared by 3 bases and J by 0 bases, with 10 bases between. The CDR3 is 16 amino acids. Germline CDR1 and CDR2: SGHRS and YFSETQ. The CDR3: CASSSGRDSGANVLTF. CDR3 nucleotide sequence: TGCGCCAGCAGCTCCGGACGGGACTCTGGGGCCAACGTCCTGACTTTC.

The chain employs TRBV7-3 and TRBJ2-3, with D hard to call. V lost 4 bases and J lost 0, with 8 bases in between. CDR3 length: 14 residues. The germline V gene encodes CDR1 SGHTA and CDR2 FQGTGA. Here the CDR3 reads CASSYTASTDTQYF. CDR3 coding DNA: TGTGCCAGCAGCTACACAGCTAGCACAGATACGCAGTATTTT.

The chain has TRBV27 and TRBJ2-7; D is unresolved. V gave up 7 bases and J gave up 2 bases, with 18 bases separating them. CDR1 is MNHEY and CDR2 is SMNVEV in the germline V gene (reference sequence). The CDR3 consists of 15 residues. The chain's CDR3 is CASTWASGQAYEQYF. DNA of the CDR3: TGTGCCAGCACCTGGGCCTCTGGGCAGGCCTACGAGCAGTACTTC.

The chain is built from TRBV19 and TRBJ2-1, with D possibly being TRBD1 or TRBD2 (6 bases each). Looked up from germline, CDR1 is LNHDA and CDR2 is SQIVND (reference sequence). The length of the CDR3 is 13 residues. V lost 2 bases, J lost 6 bases, and 8 bases lay in between. The CDR3 sequence: CASSIRGLNEQFF. Written as DNA, the CDR3 is TGTGCCAGTAGTATACGGGGGCTCAATGAGCAGTTCTTC.

V is TRBV24-1 and J is TRBJ2-6, with a possible D match to TRBD1 (5 bases). The CDR3 is 16 residues long. The germline V and J ends were trimmed by 3 bases and 4 bases, with 12 bases remaining between them. Looked up from germline, CDR1 is KGHDR and CDR2 is SFDVKD. CDR3 sequence (DNA): TGTGCCACCAGTGATCCTAACAGGCCCGGGGCCAACGTCCTGACTTTC. Amino acids: CATSDPNRPGANVLTF.

J is TRBJ1-2 and V is TRBV28; possible D gene TRBD1, 6 bases. Trimming took off 7 bases at V and 3 bases at J, with 15 bases between the two ends. This CDR3 is 14 amino acids long. Germline V lookup: CDR1 MDHEN, CDR2 SYDVKM. CDR3 nucleotides: TGTGCCAGCAAGCCCCAGGGGAGATACTATGGCTACACCTTC. Protein: CASKPQGRYYGYTF.

The chain carries TRBV6-2 or TRBV6-3 and TRBJ2-3; tentatively, D is TRBD1 (5 bases). Germline V gene sequence: CDR1 MNHEY, CDR2 SVGEGT. V dropped 0 bases and J dropped 2 bases, with 9 bases sitting between them. The CDR3 consists of 15 residues. In DNA, the CDR3 is TGTGCCAGCAGTTACTCACCAGGGCTCACAGATACGCAGTATTTT. This translates into CASSYSPGLTDTQYF.

The chain couples TRBV24-1 to TRBJ2-1, with 11 bases identical to TRBD2. The junction had 6 bases not matched to a gene; V was cut back by 3 bases and J by 6 bases. CDR3 size: 16 residues. Per the germline V gene, CDR1 is KGHDR and CDR2 is SFDVKD. The CDR3 region has the DNA TGTGCCACCAGTGATACTAGCGGGAGAGGGAGCAATGAGCAGTTCTTC. Translating gives CATSDTSGRGSNEQFF.

The chain links TRBV20-1 to TRBJ2-1; 8 positions match TRBD1. V was pared by 0 bases and J by 0 bases, with 7 bases of the junction left unmatched. CDR1 and CDR2 (germline): DFQATT, SNEGSKA (reference sequence). This CDR3 comprises 17 residues. The CDR3 loop reads CSARDQRTGSSYNEQFF. The CDR3 region has the DNA TGCAGTGCTAGAGATCAACGGACAGGGAGCTCCTACAATGAGCAGTTCTTC.

V and J are TRBV7-9 and TRBJ1-5; no firm D call. The CDR3 is 15 amino acids. Between the trimmed V and J ends, which lost 2 bases and 0 bases, there was a span of 8 bases. Germline V gene lookup returns CDR1 SEHNR and CDR2 FQNEAQ (reference sequence). The CDR3 reads CASSLTSGSNQPQHF. The CDR3 nucleotides read TGTGCCAGCAGCTTAACGAGCGGTAGCAATCAGCCCCAGCATTTT.

The chain links TRBV9 to TRBJ1-3; possibly TRBD1 for D (5 bases). Germline values: CDR1 SGDLS, CDR2 YYNGEE. The CDR3 runs to 15 residues. V lost 6 bases and J 2 bases, leaving 15 bases between the germline ends. In DNA, the CDR3 is TGTGCCAGCACCTCTCAGGGAGTAGCTGGAAACACCATATATTTT. Protein sequence: CASTSQGVAGNTIYF.

This chain uses TRBV6-5 with TRBJ1-2; D is uncertain. With 5 bases removed from V and 7 bases from J, the gap between germline ends came to 14 bases. The CDR3 runs to 13 residues. Germline V gene lookup returns CDR1 MNHEY and CDR2 SVGAGI. The CDR3 here is CASSDPTGSGYTF. The CDR3 nucleotides are TGTGCCAGCAGTGACCCGACGGGTAGTGGCTACACCTTC.

The J gene is TRBJ2-7, the V gene TRBV7-8, with 7 bases lining up with TRBD1. This CDR3 has 13 residues. CDR1 is SGHVS and CDR2 is FQNEAQ in the germline V gene. Trimming took 5 bases from V and 3 from J; bases not matched to a gene: 4. The CDR3 DNA is TGTGCCAGCAGCAGCAACAGGGGCTACGAGCAGTACTTC. Translated, it gives CASSSNRGYEQYF.

This clonotype was seen once. The chain recombines TRBV20-1 with TRBJ2-1, with D perhaps given as TRBD1 or TRBD2 (6 bases each). Between the trimmed V and J ends, which lost 5 bases and 15 bases, there was a span of 20 bases. The germline V gene has CDR1 DFQATT and CDR2 SNEGSKA (reference sequence). This CDR3 contains 12 residues. CDR3 coding DNA: TGCAGTGCTCCCGCTCCGGGGGACAACTTGTTCTTC. Amino acids: CSAPAPGDNLFF.

The V call is TRBV5-1, the J call TRBJ2-5; TRBD1 matches 11 bases. Germline loops: CDR1 SGHRS, CDR2 YFSETQ. V was clipped by 0 bases and J by 5 bases; unmatched bases: 3. The CDR3 length is 15 residues. CDR3 loop: CASSLGTGGFETQYF. Here the CDR3 DNA reads TGCGCCAGCAGCTTGGGGACAGGGGGCTTCGAGACCCAGTACTTC.

This chain joins TRBV13 and TRBJ1-6; D is ambiguous. The CDR3 has 14 amino acids. Trimming removed 3 bases at V and 8 bases at J, with 11 bases between. Germline CDR1 reads PRHDT; CDR2 reads FYEKMQ (reference sequence). The CDR3 DNA follows: TGTGCCAGCAGCTTGGGGTCGGCCGATTCACCCCTCCACTTT. Translated, it gives CASSLGSADSPLHF.

The V call is TRBV2, the J call TRBJ2-5; 8 nucleotides agree with TRBD2. Germline V gene data show CDR1 as SNHLY and CDR2 as FYNNEI. The CDR3 covers 15 residues. After removal of 7 bases from V and 5 bases from J, the junction contained 12 bases not matched to a gene. The CDR3 DNA is TGTGCCAGCATCGGAGCGGGAGTAAGGAAGGAGACCCAGTACTTC. Residues: CASIGAGVRKETQYF. Variable domain in full (rest from reference TRBV2 and TRBJ2-5): EPEVTQTPSHQVTQMGQEVILRCVPISNHLYFYWYRQILGQKVEFLVSFYNNEISEKSEIFDDQFSVERPDGSNFTLKIRSTKLEDSAMYFCASIGAGVRKETQYFGPGTRLLVL.